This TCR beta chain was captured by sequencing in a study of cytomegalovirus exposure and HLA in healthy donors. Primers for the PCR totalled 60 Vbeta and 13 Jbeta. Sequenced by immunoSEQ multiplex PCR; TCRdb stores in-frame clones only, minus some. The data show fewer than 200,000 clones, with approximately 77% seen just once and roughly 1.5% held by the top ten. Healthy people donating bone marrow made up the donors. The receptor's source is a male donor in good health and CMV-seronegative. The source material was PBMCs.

The CDR3 loop is CASSSRFAGVNTEAFF. CDR3 nucleotide sequence: TGTGCCAGCAGCTCAAGATTCGCAGGGGTTAACACTGAAGCTTTCTTT. The chain uses TRBV7-2 and TRBJ1-1, with D possibly being TRBD1 (6 bases). Trimming cost V 4 bases and J 2 bases, with 17 bases left between them. CDR1 is SGHTA and CDR2 is FQGNSA in the germline V gene. The CDR3 sequence is 16 residues long.